A selection of T cell receptor beta chains follows, all from one sample in a study of control samples from healthy donors and cancer patients. Only in-frame clones appear in the TCRdb table, and some are missing; sequencing was by immunoSEQ multiplex PCR. This sample has approximately 150,000 clones; approximately 94% occur once, and the top ten carry 1.1% to 1.5%. Sequenced sample: blood. Receptors originate from a woman younger than 30 in good health. CDR3s include the opening cysteine and the closing phenylalanine or tryptophan. D genes are given only for firm matches. Clone size is not always given. Where it is, it says once, few, many or a class for expanded clones.

CDR3,DNA,D,size,V,J
CASSPGTASSGNTIYF,TGTGCCAGCAGCCCCGGGACGGCGAGCTCTGGAAACACCATATATTTT,.,once,TRBV9,TRBJ1-3
CASSFGGLGELNEKLFF,TGTGCCAGCAGCTTTGGGGGTCTCGGTGAATTGAATGAAAAACTGTTTTTT,.,.,TRBV13,TRBJ1-4
CSALRGNEQFF,TGCAGTGCTTTAAGGGGTAATGAGCAGTTCTTC,.,.,TRBV20-1,TRBJ2-1
CASSLEGRDRVAGNTIYF,TGTGCTAGCAGCTTAGAGGGTAGAGACAGGGTGGCGGGAAACACCATATATTTT,TRBD1,.,TRBV7-7,TRBJ1-3
CASMRQNYEQYF,TGTGCCAGCATGAGACAGAACTACGAGCAGTACTTC,.,.,TRBV2,TRBJ2-7
CASRTNTEAFF,TGTGCCAGCAGAACAAACACTGAAGCTTTCTTT,.,.,TRBV28,TRBJ1-1
CASSLVLVLDSPYQETQYF,TGTGCCAGCAGCTTAGTATTGGTTTTGGACAGCCCGTACCAAGAGACCCAGTACTTC,.,.,TRBV7-2,TRBJ2-5
CASSPRGDEQFF,TGTGCCAGCTCACCCAGGGGGGATGAGCAGTTCTTC,.,.,TRBV18,TRBJ2-1
CASSYTDTQYF,TGTGCCAGCAGCTATACAGATACGCAGTATTTT,.,.,TRBV3-1/TRBV3-2,TRBJ2-3
CASSDFGNPPLHF,TGTGCCAGCAGTGATTTTGGGAACCCACCCCTCCACTTT,.,.,TRBV25-1,TRBJ1-6
CSAYRTGELFF,TGCAGTGCCTATCGGACCGGGGAGCTGTTTTTT,.,once,TRBV20-1,TRBJ2-2
CASSPGLAGNPYEQYF,TGTGCCAGCAGCCCCGGACTAGCGGGGAACCCCTACGAGCAGTACTTC,TRBD2,once,TRBV13,TRBJ2-7
CASSQDWDRKAFF,TGTGCCAGCAGCCAAGACTGGGACAGGAAGGCTTTCTTT,TRBD1,.,TRBV3-1/TRBV3-2,TRBJ1-1
CAWSRGRGGDTEAFF,TGTGCCTGGAGTCGAGGCCGGGGAGGGGACACTGAAGCTTTCTTT,.,.,TRBV30,TRBJ1-1
CASSRGDYEQYF,TGTGCCAGCTCCCGGGGAGATTACGAGCAGTACTTC,.,.,TRBV12-3/TRBV12-4,TRBJ2-7
CASSLGASGANVLTF,TGTGCCAGCAGCTTAGGCGCCTCTGGGGCCAACGTCCTGACTTTC,.,.,TRBV5-4,TRBJ2-6
CASSGDRANYGYTF,TGTGCCAGCTCGGGGGACAGGGCTAACTATGGCTACACCTTC,TRBD1,.,TRBV18,TRBJ1-2
CASSHRKQTGNTEAFF,TGCGCCAGCAGCCATCGTAAACAGACGGGGAACACTGAAGCTTTCTTT,.,once,TRBV4-1,TRBJ1-1
CASSQTSGGAGTDTQYF,TGTGCCAGCAGCCAAACTAGCGGGGGGGCCGGGACAGATACGCAGTATTTT,TRBD2,.,TRBV7-2,TRBJ2-3
CASSELQTGDQPQHF,TGTGCCAGCAGTGAATTACAGACTGGCGATCAGCCCCAGCATTTT,.,.,TRBV2,TRBJ1-5
CASSLAWGLSMNTEAFF,TGTGCCAGCAGCTTAGCTTGGGGACTGAGCATGAACACTGAAGCTTTCTTT,.,.,TRBV7-2,TRBJ1-1
CASSLGGSRALHF,TGTGCCAGCAGCTTAGGGGGATCGAGGGCCCTCCACTTT,.,.,TRBV7-2,TRBJ1-6
CASRLAPSGKYTGELFF,TGTGCCAGCAGGCTGGCGCCTAGCGGGAAGTACACCGGGGAGCTGTTTTTT,TRBD2,.,TRBV7-9,TRBJ2-2
CASRGVGANVLTF,TGTGCCAGCAGGGGGGTTGGGGCCAACGTCCTGACTTTC,.,.,TRBV11-3,TRBJ2-6
CASSPPSGGSDTQYF,TGCGCCAGCAGCCCCCCTAGCGGGGGGTCAGATACGCAGTATTTT,TRBD2,.,TRBV4-1,TRBJ2-3
CASSPLGTGRLTIGYTF,TGTGCCAGCAGCCCCCTTGGGACAGGTCGCTTGACTATTGGCTACACCTTC,TRBD1,.,TRBV28,TRBJ1-2
CASSPPRADTQYF,TGTGCCAGCAGCCCCCCCAGGGCAGATACGCAGTATTTT,.,.,TRBV12-3/TRBV12-4,TRBJ2-3